The rows below give T cell receptor beta chains drawn from one sample of a study of blood T cells in healthy people across ages. MiXCR, run by TCRdb on the 5' RACE reads, gives a single entry per CDR3 protein. Here the sample spans around 1.5 million distinct CDR3 sequences, 35% to 45% being singletons. The material sequenced was blood. These receptors all stem from a woman between 18 and 29 years old in good health. Each CDR3 is given with its conserved first and last residue. Fields, in order: clone size, J gene, D gene, V gene, CDR3 DNA, CDR3 protein. D genes are given only for firm matches. Clone sizes are given selectively: once, few, many, or a class where the clone is expanded.

>few|TRBJ2-1|NA|TRBV27
TGTGCCCAACAGTGTAGGGGTGGGTACAATGAGCAGTTCTTC
CAQQCRGGYNEQFF
>NA|TRBJ1-1|NA|TRBV3-1
TGTGCCAGCAGCCAAACACCGAACACTGAAGCTTTCTTT
CASSQTPNTEAFF
>NA|TRBJ1-2|NA|TRBV10-3
TGTGCCATCAGTGAATCGGGGAAGGGCTACACCTTC
CAISESGKGYTF
>NA|TRBJ1-1|NA|TRBV5-5
TGTGCCAGCAGCGTCAACAGGGTCACTGAAGCTTTCTTT
CASSVNRVTEAFF
>many|TRBJ2-5|NA|TRBV4-1
TGCGCCAGCAGCCAAGATTGGGAGACCCAGTACTTC
CASSQDWETQYF
>NA|TRBJ1-1|NA|TRBV19
TGTGCCAGTAACGACGCCGGGGGGCTGGAAGCTTTCTTT
CASNDAGGLEAFF
>few|TRBJ1-1|TRBD1|TRBV6-1
TGTGCCAGCAGTGAGACAGGGCACACTGAAGCTTTCTTT
CASSETGHTEAFF
>few|TRBJ2-1|TRBD2|TRBV20-1
TGCAGTGCTACCATAGCGGGAGGGCTGTCCTACAATGAGCAGTTCTTC
CSATIAGGLSYNEQFF
>NA|TRBJ1-2|NA|TRBV29-1
TGCAGCGTCGGGGACAAGTCCTATGGCTACACCTTC
CSVGDKSYGYTF
>few|TRBJ2-1|NA|TRBV7-2
TGTGCCAGCAGCGGCGAGGGAGAGGGGAGTTCCTACAATGAGCAGTTCTTC
CASSGEGEGSSYNEQFF
>few|TRBJ1-1|NA|TRBV12-3/TRBV12-4
TGTGCCAGCAGTTGGGGAAGGACTGAAGCTTTCTTT
CASSWGRTEAFF
>NA|TRBJ1-5|NA|TRBV6-6
TGTGCCAGCAGCCGCACAGATCAGCCCCAGCATTTT
CASSRTDQPQHF
>NA|TRBJ2-1|TRBD2|TRBV5-1
TGCGCCAGCAGCAAGCCTCGACTAGCGGGAGATTACAATGAGCAGTTCTTC
CASSKPRLAGDYNEQFF
>NA|TRBJ1-5|NA|TRBV12-3/TRBV12-4
TGTGCCAACAGTTTAGGGCGGAATAGCAATCAGCCCCAGCATTTT
CANSLGRNSNQPQHF
>NA|TRBJ2-1|NA|TRBV6-5
TGTGCCAGCAGTTCAGGGATCGGGAATGAGCAGTTCTTC
CASSSGIGNEQFF
>NA|TRBJ2-7|NA|TRBV2
TGTGCCAGCAGTGAGCGCAGGGGACCCTACGAGCAGTACTTC
CASSERRGPYEQYF
>NA|TRBJ2-1|TRBD2|TRBV6-2/TRBV6-3
TGTGCCAGCAGTAGGACTAGCGGGGGATTACAAGACAATGAGCAGTTCTTC
CASSRTSGGLQDNEQFF
>once|TRBJ2-1|TRBD2|TRBV20-1
TGCAGTGCTCCCGGACTAGCGGGACCCAATGAGCAGTTCTTC
CSAPGLAGPNEQFF
>few|TRBJ2-3|TRBD1|TRBV10-3
TGTGCCACGACAGGGGCTGAGTGGGATACGCAGTATTTT
CATTGAEWDTQYF
>NA|TRBJ2-5|NA|TRBV12-5
TGTGCTAGTGGCAGGGATGGGAGTGGAGAGACCCAGTACTTC
CASGRDGSGETQYF
>NA|TRBJ2-1|TRBD2|TRBV7-9
TGTACCAGCAGCTTAGTAGGGGAGGGCCTTGGTTCTGCCTCCTACAATGAGCAGTTCTTC
CTSSLVGEGLGSASYNEQFF
>NA|TRBJ2-1|TRBD2|TRBV20-1
TGCAGTGCCAAGACTAGCGGGGGAGTAGGAGAGCAGTTCTTC
CSAKTSGGVGEQFF
>NA|TRBJ2-3|TRBD2|TRBV15
TGTGCCACCAGCAGAGGTATGGGACTAGGAGGCGCAGATACGCAGTATTTT
CATSRGMGLGGADTQYF
>NA|TRBJ2-7|NA|TRBV2
TGTGCCAGCAGTGACCCCCGACAGATTCGCTACGAGCAGTACTTC
CASSDPRQIRYEQYF
>NA|TRBJ2-7|NA|TRBV6-5
TGTGCCAGCAGTTACAAGCAACAGGGCTACGAGCAGTACTTC
CASSYKQQGYEQYF
>once|TRBJ1-4|NA|TRBV13
TGTGCCAGCAGCTCGAGACCCGGGCCTAGGAATGAAAAACTGTTTTTT
CASSSRPGPRNEKLFF
>few|TRBJ2-3|NA|TRBV7-2
TGTGCCAGCACCGAATGGGCCCGGGCACTAAGCACAGATACGCAGTATTTT
CASTEWARALSTDTQYF
>few|TRBJ2-5|NA|TRBV4-1
TGCGCCAGCAGCCAAGATCCAAGCCCGGAGACCCAGTACTTC
CASSQDPSPETQYF
>few|TRBJ2-7|TRBD2|TRBV20-1
TGCAGTGCCCACCTACGGGCGGGGGGAATGGGCGAGCAGTACTTC
CSAHLRAGGMGEQYF
>NA|TRBJ2-7|NA|TRBV7-2
TGTGCCACCAGCGATCGGAGCGGCTACGAGCAGTACTTC
CATSDRSGYEQYF
>NA|TRBJ2-3|NA|TRBV29-1
TGCAGCGCAAACGGGGGCACAGATACGCAGTATTTT
CSANGGTDTQYF
>NA|TRBJ2-1|TRBD2|TRBV4-1
TGCGCCAGCAGCCAATCGACTAGCGGGGCCTCCTACAATGAGCAGTTCTTC
CASSQSTSGASYNEQFF
>NA|TRBJ2-1|TRBD1|TRBV10-3
TGTGCCACGACAGGGGATCATGAGCAGTTCTTC
CATTGDHEQFF
>once|TRBJ2-1|TRBD2|TRBV5-1
TGCGCCAGCCCGACGGGACTAGCGAATGACGAGCAGTTCTTC
CASPTGLANDEQFF
>NA|TRBJ1-5|NA|TRBV7-8
TGTGCCAGCAGCTTAGCAGGTTTCGGTAGTAATCAGCCCCAGCATTTT
CASSLAGFGSNQPQHF